This entry lists 21 T cell receptor beta chains sequenced from one sample in a study of cytomegalovirus exposure and HLA in healthy donors. Primers included in the PCR were 60 Vbeta and 13 Jbeta primers. The table came from immunoSEQ multiplex PCR; TCRdb's copy has only in-frame clones and leaves some out. The repertoire table contains around 74,000 clones. The sequenced sample consisted of PBMCs. These receptors were obtained from a middle-aged man in good health and CMV-seropositive.

The J gene is TRBJ1-1, the V gene TRBV4-2; the D is unclear. The CDR3 runs 15 residues. V lost 0 bases and J 2 bases, leaving 10 bases between the germline ends. Germline V CDR1 and CDR2: LGHNA, YNFKEQ. This chain's CDR3 is CASSQDQVRNTEAFF. The CDR3 DNA reads as TGTGCCAGCAGCCAAGACCAGGTGCGAAACACTGAAGCTTTCTTT.

The rearrangement joins TRBV19 to TRBJ2-1, with 8 bases lining up with TRBD2. Germline V gene sequence: CDR1 LNHDA, CDR2 SQIVND (reference sequence). V trimming: 6 bases; J trimming: 5 bases; junction bases outside the gene matches: 9. The CDR3 contains 15 residues. As DNA, the CDR3 is TGTGCCAGTAGGGGGAGAGCGGGGGCCCACAATGAGCAGTTCTTC. Translated: CASRGRAGAHNEQFF.

The J gene is TRBJ1-6, the V gene TRBV6-1; D is unclear. The CDR3 sequence is 12 residues long. V was clipped by 6 bases and J by 7 bases, with 7 bases between them. Germline CDR1 reads MNHNS; CDR2 reads SASEGT. CDR3 DNA sequence: TGTGCCAGCAGCCCTGAGAATTCACCCCTCCACTTT. Its protein product is CASSPENSPLHF.

The CDR3 DNA is TGCGCCAGCAGTGAGAGACAGGACTCCTACGAGCAGTACTTC. This gives the protein CASSERQDSYEQYF. The V and J genes are TRBV10-2 and TRBJ2-7; TRBD1 might be the D (6 bases). With 2 bases removed from V and 0 bases from J, the gap between germline ends came to 8 bases. This CDR3 region has 14 residues. The germline gives CDR1 WSHSY, CDR2 SAAADI.

This chain uses TRBV19 with TRBJ2-3; possibly TRBD2 for D (5 bases). There are 13 residues in the CDR3. CDR1 and CDR2 (germline): LNHDA, SQIVND (reference sequence). Trimming took 3 bases from V and 6 from J, leaving 10 bases between them. In nucleotides, the CDR3 is TGTGCCAGTAGTATGAACCCGGGGGATACGCAGTATTTT. Protein sequence: CASSMNPGDTQYF.

The chain couples TRBV5-1 to TRBJ2-7, with a tentative D call TRBD2 (5 bases). With 1 base removed from V and 0 bases from J, the gap between germline ends came to 11 bases. Per germline, CDR1 SGHRS and CDR2 YFSETQ. CDR3 length equals 15 residues. The CDR3 DNA is TGCGCCAGCAGCTTGAGGCAGGAGGTCTCCTACGAGCAGTACTTC. Protein: CASSLRQEVSYEQYF.

The CDR3 loop is CASSPSSGAQYF. The DNA for the CDR3 is TGTGCCAGCAGCCCTAGCAGTGGGGCCCAGTACTTC. This sequence joins TRBV11-2 and TRBJ2-5; the D gene is possibly TRBD2 (5 bases). The V gene lost 5 bases and the J gene lost 9 bases, with 13 bases spanning the gap. The length of the CDR3 is 12 residues. Germline-derived CDR1 and CDR2 are SGHAT and FQNNGV.

The chain carries TRBV4-1 and TRBJ2-1, with TRBD2 matching over 14 bases. Germline V gene lookup returns CDR1 MGHRA and CDR2 YSYEKL. Trimming cost V 4 bases and J 0 bases; bases outside gene matches: 8. The CDR3 is made up of 19 amino acids. Here the CDR3 reads CASSRGTSGGPTSYNEQFF. As DNA, the CDR3 is TGCGCCAGCAGCCGTGGGACTAGCGGGGGACCCACCTCCTACAATGAGCAGTTCTTC.

The V gene is TRBV5-6, the J gene TRBJ1-2; D uncertain. V gave up 4 bases and J gave up 0 bases, with 13 bases separating them. From germline, CDR1 is SGHDT and CDR2 YYEEEE. CDR3 size: 15 residues. CDR3 amino acids: CASSPPTYPNYGYTF. The DNA of the CDR3 is TGTGCCAGCAGCCCTCCGACTTACCCTAACTATGGCTACACCTTC.

The chain combines TRBV9 with TRBJ2-3; 7 nucleotides agree with TRBD2. The germline V gene encodes CDR1 SGDLS and CDR2 YYNGEE. The CDR3 is 15 residues long. J was trimmed by 0 bases and V by 2 bases; bases with no gene match: 3. The CDR3 is CASSVTGGSTDTQYF. CDR3 coding DNA: TGTGCCAGCAGCGTTACGGGAGGTAGCACAGATACGCAGTATTTT.

The J gene is TRBJ1-1, the V gene TRBV6-5; D gene ambiguous. CDR3 length equals 13 residues. Germline CDR1 reads MNHEY; CDR2 reads SVGAGI. V dropped 5 bases and J dropped 8 bases, with 15 bases sitting between them. CDR3 sequence: CASSTSPGAEAFF. CDR3 coding DNA: TGTGCCAGCAGTACCAGTCCGGGAGCGGAAGCTTTCTTT.

This CDR3 reads CASLRLTSNTEAFF. The DNA of the CDR3 is TGTGCCAGCCTGAGGTTGACTTCGAACACTGAAGCTTTCTTT. The V call is TRBV6-5, the J call TRBJ1-1; no firm D call. The V end was cut by 8 bases, the J end by 1 base, with 14 bases between. The germline V gene has CDR1 MNHEY and CDR2 SVGAGI. CDR3 length: 14 amino acids.

The V gene is TRBV5-1, the J gene TRBJ1-2; TRBD1 aligns across 11 bases. This CDR3 comprises 15 residues. The trim removed 4 bases at V and 6 bases at J, leaving 8 bases unmatched. Germline V CDR1 and CDR2: SGHRS, YFSETQ. CDR3 bases: TGCGCCAGCAGCCCGCGGACAGGGGGCGAAGATGGCTACACCTTC. Residues: CASSPRTGGEDGYTF.

The chain employs TRBV15 and TRBJ1-1, with unresolved D. This CDR3 region has 14 residues. V lost 0 bases and J 4 bases, leaving 9 bases between the germline ends. Germline V CDR1 and CDR2: LNHNV, YYDKDF (reference sequence). For the CDR3, the DNA is TGTGCCACCAGCAGAGATATGGTTAGCACTGAAGCTTTCTTT. Translating gives CATSRDMVSTEAFF.

This sequence joins TRBV19 and TRBJ1-2; a weak D match, TRBD1 (5 bases). The length of the CDR3 is 15 residues. Trimming removed 3 bases at V and 5 bases at J, with 16 bases between. CDR1 and CDR2 (germline): LNHDA, SQIVND (reference sequence). CDR3 in DNA: TGTGCCAGTAGTATTCAGGAGGGGATAGGTTATGGCTACACCTTC. This encodes CASSIQEGIGYGYTF.

The rearrangement joins TRBV6-6 to TRBJ2-3; D might be TRBD1 (5 bases). Per germline, CDR1 MNHNY and CDR2 SVGAGI (reference sequence). This CDR3 region has 13 residues. Trimming cost V 2 bases and J 6 bases, with 9 bases left between them. The CDR3 DNA follows: TGTGCCAGCAGTTACGGGGCAGCTGATACGCAGTATTTT. Its protein is CASSYGAADTQYF.

The CDR3 spells CASSSRGPGANVLTF. CDR3 nucleotide sequence: TGTGCCAGCAGTTCCAGGGGGCCTGGGGCCAACGTCCTGACTTTC. The chain recombines TRBV27 with TRBJ2-6; 8 bases are shared with TRBD1. V lost 4 bases and J lost 2; bases outside the gene matches: 1. CDR3 length: 15 residues. Looked up from germline, CDR1 is MNHEY and CDR2 is SMNVEV (reference sequence).

The rearrangement joins TRBV6-5 to TRBJ1-4; 9 bases match TRBD1. This CDR3 is built from 15 residues. V was pared by 10 bases and J by 6 bases, with 12 bases of the junction left unmatched. Germline CDR1 is MNHEY and CDR2 is SVGAGI. CDR3 region: CATRTGDHRHEKLFF. CDR3 bases: TGTGCCACCCGGACAGGGGATCATAGGCATGAAAAACTGTTTTTT.

The chain has TRBV2 and TRBJ2-5, with TRBD1 matching over 7 bases. Trimming removed 7 bases from V and 2 bases from J; junction bases left unmatched: 4. The CDR3 consists of 13 residues. The germline gives CDR1 SNHLY, CDR2 FYNNEI. CDR3 region: CASKGDSQETQYF. As DNA, the CDR3 is TGTGCCAGCAAAGGGGACAGTCAAGAGACCCAGTACTTC.

The CDR3 is CASSHPGTGGTEAFF. DNA for the CDR3: TGTGCCAGCAGCCATCCCGGGACAGGGGGCACTGAAGCTTTCTTT. The chain couples TRBV4-2 to TRBJ1-1, with 11 nucleotides matching TRBD1. Germline-derived CDR1 and CDR2 are LGHNA and YNFKEQ. This CDR3 is 15 amino acids long. The J segment lost 4 bases and the V segment lost 3 bases, leaving 4 bases of the junction unmatched.

The genes are TRBV5-6 and TRBJ1-1; no firm D call. The germline gives CDR1 SGHDT, CDR2 YYEEEE. The CDR3 has 16 residues. V shed 0 bases and J shed 1 base, with 13 bases lying between them. This chain's CDR3 is CASSLVGTAWNTEAFF. CDR3 sequence (DNA): TGTGCCAGCAGCTTGGTCGGCACAGCCTGGAACACTGAAGCTTTCTTT.